This T cell receptor beta chain emerged from a study of blood T cells in healthy people across ages. With respect to this clonotype: Its antigen is unidentified.

Combining a sample-barcoded 5' primer with a J-beta primer mix, a second PCR ran for roughly 6 to 12 cycles. Each cDNA molecule was tagged by a template-switch adaptor with 12 random nucleotides. TCRdb independently ran MiXCR on the 5' RACE reads; one entry per CDR3 protein. The profile covers fewer than 700,000 distinct CDR3 sequences, with 45% to 55% appearing a single time and 20% to 25% taken by the ten largest. Extraction of total RNA produced a minimum of 5.5 micrograms from each sample. The study, taken as a whole, reports: Fewer expanded clones and more diversity marked long-lived versus aged donors.

Material for sequencing was blood. This TCR was sampled from an elderly man in good health.

For the CDR3, the DNA is TGTGCCAGCAGCTTAGCCCCCGGTGTACCCCTCCACTTT. It is translated as CASSLAPGVPLHF. V is TRBV7-2 and J is TRBJ1-6, with D unclear. Germline V gene data show CDR1 as SGHTA and CDR2 as FQGNSA. Trimming shortened V by 0 bases and J by 12 bases, and 9 bases separated the two germline ends. The CDR3 spans 13 residues.